One sample yielded the 13 T cell receptor beta chains listed below, sequenced in a study of T-cell reconstitution after alpha-beta-depleted transplantation in children. The TCRbeta library was prepared with unique molecular identifiers. One entry per CDR3 protein, called by TCRdb with MiXCR from the PCR reads. Of more than 200,000 distinct CDR3 sequences listed, 7% to 9% are singletons. This material consisted of PBMCs, mostly from graft donor cells, taken 360 days after TCRalphabeta/CD19-depleted stem cell transplant. The receptors come from a male patient between 2 and 10 years old who had a stem cell transplant for acute myeloid leukemia, so the T cells may come from the graft donor.

This chain connects TRBV6-6 to TRBJ2-7, with TRBD2 matching 7 bases. CDR1 is MNHNY, CDR2 SVGAGI, per germline (reference sequence). The CDR3 spans 13 residues. V shed 4 bases, J shed 3 bases, and the junction held 3 bases outside the gene matches. The chain's CDR3 is CASSFPGGYEQYF. CDR3 in DNA: TGTGCCAGCAGTTTCCCGGGGGGCTACGAGCAGTACTTC.

The CDR3 bases are TGTGCCAGCAGTCCCGTAGGTCGAAAAAACATTCAGTACTTC. It encodes CASSPVGRKNIQYF. The J gene is TRBJ2-4, the V gene TRBV27; D is undetermined. This CDR3 has 14 amino acids. Germline V gives CDR1 MNHEY, CDR2 SMNVEV (reference sequence). The V end was cut by 5 bases, the J end by 4 bases, with 12 bases between.

The rearrangement uses TRBV7-2 and TRBJ1-1; 7 nucleotides align to TRBD1. This CDR3 region has 15 residues. V shed 5 bases and J 1 base; nucleotides not matched to a gene: 7. Germline V gene lookup returns CDR1 SGHTA and CDR2 FQGNSA. CDR3 in DNA: TGTGCCAGCAGCCCGAGACAGGGTCGGAACACTGAAGCTTTCTTT. Protein product: CASSPRQGRNTEAFF.

This clonotype has a handful of counts. The chain links TRBV20-1 to TRBJ2-3, with 8 bases aligning to TRBD2. Germline V gives CDR1 DFQATT, CDR2 SNEGSKA (reference sequence). The trim removed 3 bases at V and 2 bases at J, leaving 13 bases unmatched. The CDR3 has 17 residues. This CDR3 is CSASLPSGSHYTDTQYF. DNA of the CDR3: TGCAGTGCTAGTTTGCCTAGCGGGTCTCACTACACAGATACGCAGTATTTT.

V is TRBV14 and J is TRBJ2-2; a weak D match, TRBD2 (5 bases). The CDR3 totals 16 residues. Per germline, CDR1 SGHDN and CDR2 FVKESK. Trimming pared 4 bases from V and 5 bases from J, leaving 17 bases between. The CDR3 DNA reads TGTGCCAGCAGCCCACACGGCGCCTCGGGGACCGGGGAGCTGTTTTTT. Its translation is CASSPHGASGTGELFF.

This clonotype occurred many times. The chain employs TRBV29-1 and TRBJ1-1; 7 nucleotides align to TRBD1. The germline V gene encodes CDR1 SQVTM and CDR2 ANQGSEA. This CDR3 is 12 amino acids long. V lost 8 bases to trimming and J lost 6 bases; unmatched junction nucleotides: 9. This CDR3 reads CSSTTGTAEAFF. Written as DNA, the CDR3 is TGCAGCTCAACGACAGGGACCGCTGAAGCTTTCTTT.

This clonotype has only a few counts. The genes are TRBV4-2 and TRBJ2-5, with 10 bases that match TRBD2. With 0 bases clipped from V and 1 base from J, the junction kept 5 bases outside the gene matches. The CDR3 extends over 17 amino acids. Germline loops: CDR1 LGHNA, CDR2 YNFKEQ. CDR3 bases: TGTGCCAGCAGCCAAGATGAGCTAGCGGGGGCCCAAGAGACCCAGTACTTC. Protein product: CASSQDELAGAQETQYF.

This clonotype occurred many times. This chain links TRBV3-1 with TRBJ2-5, with a tentative D call TRBD1 (5 bases). The CDR3 runs to 14 residues. CDR1 and CDR2 (germline): LGHDT, YNNKEL (reference sequence). V lost 2 bases, J lost 7 bases, and 14 bases lay in between. Here the CDR3 DNA reads TGTGCCAGCAGCCAACCAGGGTACATGGGGACCCAGTACTTC. This sequence encodes CASSQPGYMGTQYF.

The chain uses TRBV28 and TRBJ1-4; D unresolved. Between the trimmed V and J ends, which lost 3 bases and 10 bases, there was a span of 6 bases. The CDR3 covers 11 residues. CDR1 is MDHEN and CDR2 is SYDVKM in the germline V gene. CDR3 protein: CASSLGGKLFF. The CDR3 region has the DNA TGTGCCAGCAGTTTGGGAGGAAAACTGTTTTTT.

The rearrangement uses TRBV7-3 and TRBJ1-2; 8 bases match TRBD1. The germline V gene encodes CDR1 SGHTA and CDR2 FQGTGA. V trimming: 1 base; J trimming: 5 bases; junction bases outside the gene matches: 9. This CDR3 spans 16 amino acids. The CDR3 DNA follows: TGTGCCAGCAGCTTAATTGGACAGGGATTTCGGTATGGCTACACCTTC. This translates into CASSLIGQGFRYGYTF.

The chain uses TRBV7-2 and TRBJ1-5, with D possibly TRBD1 on 5 matching bases. The V end lost 7 bases, the J end lost 2 bases, and 12 bases lay between the germline ends. The CDR3 extends over 14 amino acids. The germline gives CDR1 SGHTA, CDR2 FQGNSA. CDR3 coding DNA: TGTGCCAGCAAACCACCGGGGCGCAATCAGCCCCAGCATTTT. Translation gives CASKPPGRNQPQHF.

V gene TRBV29-1 combines with J gene TRBJ1-2; maybe TRBD1 (5 bases). The CDR3 totals 14 residues. Germline CDR1 and CDR2: SQVTM and ANQGSEA. V lost 0 bases to trimming and J lost 7 bases, with 15 bases between them. The CDR3 region has the DNA TGCAGCGTTGAAGATATAAGGTTGGGGGGTGGCTACACCTTC. This encodes CSVEDIRLGGGYTF.

This clonotype has ten or more counts. The rearrangement uses TRBV12-3 or TRBV12-4 and TRBJ2-7; a possible D gene is TRBD2 (6 bases). The ends were cut back, 2 bases at V and 6 bases at J, with 11 bases in the middle. The CDR3 consists of 13 residues. The CDR3 DNA sequence: TGTGCCAGCAGTTTAAGGGAGGCCCTCGAGCAGTACGTC. Amino acids: CASSLREALEQYV.